The 2 T cell receptor beta chains presented below share a single source sample, sequenced in a study of control samples from healthy donors and cancer patients (dated by TCRdb to 2018 to 2020). The library was generated by the immunoSEQ multiplex PCR assay. Not all clones reach the TCRdb copy of this immuneACCESS table, which keeps in-frame sequences only. Checked studies attribute under half of the gap to unresolved V genes and leave the rest unexplained. The table for this sample lists 130,000 to 150,000 clones; around nine tenths of them were counted only once. The biggest ten clones account for around 10% of the sample. Sequencing was carried out using blood. Source of these receptors: a woman in her thirties in good health.

This chain uses TRBV6-2 or TRBV6-3 with TRBJ2-6; 10 bases fit TRBD1. The CDR3 runs 23 residues. Per germline, CDR1 MNHEY and CDR2 SVGEGT. J was trimmed by 0 bases and V by 6 bases; bases with no gene match: 23. CDR3 loop: CASSPGGFSFSGQGISGANVLTF. In DNA, the CDR3 is TGTGCCAGCAGCCCAGGGGGATTTTCGTTCTCGGGACAGGGGATCTCTGGGGCCAACGTCCTGACTTTC.

The V gene is TRBV6-1, the J gene TRBJ2-5; 10 bases fit TRBD1. Germline V gene data show CDR1 as MNHNS and CDR2 as SASEGT. This CDR3 spans 15 amino acids. V trimming: 1 base; J trimming: 5 bases; junction bases outside the gene matches: 4. The chain's CDR3 is CASSEVTGGWETQYF. DNA of the CDR3: TGTGCCAGCAGTGAAGTGACAGGGGGCTGGGAGACCCAGTACTTC.